The rows below give T cell receptor beta chains drawn from one sample of a study of radiation and T cells in renal cell carcinoma. Using immunoSEQ multiplex PCR, the repertoire was profiled, and TCRdb retains in-frame clones only, with some absent. The sample has some 120,000 clones; approximately 85% are singletons. The starting material was blood, obtained from a patient whose treatment included radiotherapy and nephrectomy. The receptors were gathered from a middle-aged man with renal cell carcinoma. Each CDR3 is given with its conserved first and last residue. D genes are given only for firm matches. Size tells how often a clone was seen (once, few, many) or the class of an expanded clone, and some rows leave it out.

clone_size	v_call	d_call	j_call	cdr3_nt	cdr3_aa
NA	TRBV27	NA	TRBJ2-2	TGTGCCAGCAGTTTGGATTCAGGTCTTGCCACCGGGGAGCTGTTTTTT	CASSLDSGLATGELFF
NA	TRBV2	TRBD1	TRBJ1-5	TGTGCCAGCAACGGACAGGGGGATCAGCCCCAGCATTTT	CASNGQGDQPQHF
NA	TRBV11-2	TRBD2	TRBJ2-5	TGTGCCAGCAGCATATCCATTAGCGGGGGCCAGTACTTC	CASSISISGGQYF
NA	TRBV7-9	NA	TRBJ2-2	TGTGCCAGCAGCTTAGGTAGTACCGGGGAGCTGTTTTTT	CASSLGSTGELFF
NA	TRBV7-2	TRBD1	TRBJ1-3	TGTGCCAGCAGCGACCCCGTCGGGGCGGGACAGGCAGGAAACACCATATATTTT	CASSDPVGAGQAGNTIYF
NA	TRBV5-4	TRBD1	TRBJ2-6	TGTGCCAGCAGCTCTGACCGGGACAGGGGGTCCGGGGCCAACGTCCTGACTTTC	CASSSDRDRGSGANVLTF
NA	TRBV30	NA	TRBJ1-5	TGTGCCTGCGAGGGAGGCAGCCAGCCCCAGCATTTT	CACEGGSQPQHF
NA	TRBV28	TRBD1	TRBJ2-5	TGTGCCAGCAGACGCCGGACAGGGGGCCAAGAGACCCAGTACTTC	CASRRRTGGQETQYF
NA	TRBV19	NA	TRBJ2-1	TGTGCCAGTAGTATAGGCGGAGTCTACGGCAGTGAGCAGTTCTTC	CASSIGGVYGSEQFF
NA	TRBV1	NA	TRBJ2-7	TGCACCAGCAGCCAAGATCGTTATAGGAAGCAGTACTTC	CTSSQDRYRKQYF
NA	TRBV10-3	TRBD1	TRBJ1-1	TGTGCCATTAGGACAGGGATGAACACTGAAGCTTTCTTT	CAIRTGMNTEAFF
once	TRBV7-9	TRBD1	TRBJ1-6	TGTGCCAGCAGCTTAGCGGGGGGACAGTTAAATTCACCCCTCCACTTT	CASSLAGGQLNSPLHF
NA	TRBV6-5	NA	TRBJ1-1	TGTGCCAGCAGCCCAATTGGAAGCACTGAAGCTTTCTTT	CASSPIGSTEAFF
NA	TRBV27	NA	TRBJ2-3	TGTGCCAGCAGTTTATACCCAGATACGCAGTATTTT	CASSLYPDTQYF
NA	TRBV29-1	NA	TRBJ2-1	TGCAGCGTGCAGATAGAGGAGCAGTTCTTC	CSVQIEEQFF
NA	TRBV6-1	NA	TRBJ1-5	TGTGCCAGCAGACGGGACAACAATCAGCCCCAGCATTTT	CASRRDNNQPQHF
once	TRBV5-4	NA	TRBJ2-5	TGTGCCAGCAGCTCGCAGGGGTACGGGGAGACCCAGTACTTC	CASSSQGYGETQYF
NA	TRBV10-3	NA	TRBJ2-2	TGTGCCATCAGTGAGTCGAAACTCGAGACCGGGGAGCTGTTTTTT	CAISESKLETGELFF
once	TRBV5-1	NA	TRBJ2-2	TGCGCCAGCAGACTGGGTACGGCTGGCACCGGGGAGCTGTTTTTT	CASRLGTAGTGELFF
NA	TRBV7-9	TRBD1	TRBJ2-2	TGTGCCAGCAGCTTAGGGCTCCGGGACAGGGGGCTCGGGGAGCTGTTTTTT	CASSLGLRDRGLGELFF
NA	TRBV11-2	NA	TRBJ2-3	TGTGCCAGCAGCTTAGACAGTGGACAGCCAGGCACAGATACGCAGTATTTT	CASSLDSGQPGTDTQYF
once	TRBV4-1	NA	TRBJ2-7	TGCGCCAGCAGCCAAGTAACAGGGACCTACGAGCAGTACTTC	CASSQVTGTYEQYF
NA	TRBV9	NA	TRBJ2-1	TGTGCCAGCAGCGCGAGGGTCGTGAATGAGCAGTTCTTC	CASSARVVNEQFF
NA	TRBV9	TRBD2	TRBJ2-5	TGTGCCAGCAGCGCCGGGAGGGTACAAGAGACCCAGTACTTC	CASSAGRVQETQYF
NA	TRBV10-3	TRBD1	TRBJ1-1	TGTGCCATCAGTGGTCTAGGGGGCGGGACTGAAGCTTTCTTT	CAISGLGGGTEAFF
NA	TRBV18	NA	TRBJ1-3	TGTGCCAGCTCACCATCGGTCACGAGCTCTGGAAACACCATATATTTT	CASSPSVTSSGNTIYF
NA	TRBV4-2	TRBD1	TRBJ1-4	TGTGCCAGCAGCGAACACCGGGACAGGAATGAAAAACTGTTTTTT	CASSEHRDRNEKLFF
once	TRBV29-1	NA	TRBJ2-1	TGCAGCGCCGAAGGAGGGTCGGCCCCCTACAATGAGCAGTTCTTC	CSAEGGSAPYNEQFF
NA	TRBV28	NA	TRBJ2-2	TGTGCCAGCAGCGGACACACGAACACCGGGGAGCTGTTTTTT	CASSGHTNTGELFF